What follows are 28 T cell receptor beta chains derived from one specimen sequenced in a study of cytomegalovirus exposure and HLA in healthy donors. This PCR relied on a set of 60 Vbeta primers and 13 Jbeta primers. Here immunoSEQ multiplex PCR was the method, and the copy in TCRdb shows in-frame clones only, minus some. The table records some 180,000 clones, around four fifths of them present only once. Input material: PBMCs. Source of these receptors: a man between 18 and 29 years old in good health and CMV-seronegative.

The rearrangement uses TRBV4-3 and TRBJ2-2, with 10 bases identical to TRBD2. This CDR3 contains 16 residues. The trim removed 0 bases at V and 5 bases at J, leaving 3 bases unmatched. In germline, CDR1 is LGHNA, CDR2 YSLEER. The CDR3 bases are TGCGCCAGCAGCCAAGACCTAGCGGGAGAAACCGGGGAGCTGTTTTTT. It encodes CASSQDLAGETGELFF.

Only one count was recorded for this clone. This chain joins TRBV7-8 and TRBJ2-1, with TRBD2 matching 7 bases. V lost 4 bases to trimming and J lost 9 bases; unmatched junction nucleotides: 12. Germline V gene sequence: CDR1 SGHVS, CDR2 FQNEAQ. The length of the CDR3 is 15 residues. In DNA, the CDR3 is TGTGCCAGCAGCTCGCAGACTAGCCCCCGGTCTGAGCAGTTCTTC. Its translation: CASSSQTSPRSEQFF.

The count of this clone is one. V usage is TRBV15 and J usage is TRBJ2-2; 10 nucleotides line up with TRBD2. The CDR3 length is 16 residues. V gave up 3 bases and J gave up 6 bases; unmatched junction bases: 7. The V gene's germline CDR1 is LNHNV and CDR2 YYDKDF (reference sequence). The CDR3 coding sequence is TGTGCCACCAGCAGTCCGGGACTAGCGTACTCCGGGGAGCTGTTTTTT. Encoded protein: CATSSPGLAYSGELFF.

The rearrangement links TRBV27 to TRBJ2-1, with 8 bases fitting TRBD2. The V gene's germline CDR1 is MNHEY and CDR2 SMNVEV (reference sequence). V shed 5 bases and J 7 bases; nucleotides not matched to a gene: 13. The CDR3 has 16 residues. The CDR3 coding sequence is TGTGCCAGCAGTGGGATAGCGGGGAGTCCGTGGAATGAGCAGTTCTTC. Translated: CASSGIAGSPWNEQFF.

The CDR3 bases are TGTGCCAGCAGGGGGCAGGGCCTAGAGGAGACCCAGTACTTC. This codes for CASRGQGLEETQYF. J is TRBJ2-5 and V is TRBV5-6, with D maybe TRBD1 (5 bases). Deletions cut 5 bases from V and 5 bases from J, with 16 bases between. Germline-derived CDR1 and CDR2 are SGHDT and YYEEEE. The CDR3 loop spans 14 amino acids. Full variable domain (remainder filled in from reference TRBV5-6 and TRBJ2-5): DAGVTQSPTHLIKTRGQQVTLRCSPKSGHDTVSWYQQALGQGPQFIFQYYEEEERQRGNFPDRFSGHQFPNYSSELNVNALLLGDSALYLCASRGQGLEETQYFGPGTRLLVL.

V gene TRBV15 combines with J gene TRBJ1-1; D not resolved. Germline lookup yields CDR1 LNHNV and CDR2 YYDKDF (reference sequence). V was shortened by 1 base and J by 8 bases, with 11 bases between the two germline ends. The length of the CDR3 is 13 residues. CDR3: CATSRVGPPEAFF. The CDR3 DNA reads as TGTGCCACCAGCAGAGTTGGGCCCCCAGAAGCTTTCTTT.

This rearrangement joins TRBV5-1 to TRBJ2-3, with a possible D match to TRBD2 (6 bases). Germline assignment: CDR1 SGHRS and CDR2 YFSETQ. V was shortened by 1 base and J by 4 bases, with 13 bases between the two germline ends. This CDR3 region has 15 residues. The CDR3 spells CASSLSLATADTQYF. The CDR3 DNA reads TGCGCCAGCAGCTTGTCTCTAGCGACCGCAGATACGCAGTATTTT.

V is TRBV7-2 and J is TRBJ2-7; TRBD2 is a possible D gene (5 bases). Looked up from germline, CDR1 is SGHTA and CDR2 is FQGNSA. CDR3 length: 16 residues. V was clipped by 4 bases and J by 1 base, with 17 bases between them. In DNA form, the CDR3 reads TGTGCCAGCAGCTCCACCCATTTGAGCGGATCCTACGAGCAGTACTTC. Its translation: CASSSTHLSGSYEQYF.

The chain has TRBV7-9 and TRBJ2-7; TRBD1 agrees at 7 bases. Germline values: CDR1 SEHNR, CDR2 FQNEAQ (reference sequence). V shed 2 bases and J 0 bases; nucleotides not matched to a gene: 4. The CDR3 contains 15 residues. CDR3 loop: CASSLTGVSSYEQYF. The DNA of the CDR3 is TGTGCCAGCAGCTTAACAGGGGTGTCCTCCTACGAGCAGTACTTC.

The V call is TRBV11-2, the J call TRBJ1-1; 8 nucleotides match TRBD1. The germline gives CDR1 SGHAT, CDR2 FQNNGV. Germline trimming cut 6 bases from V and 5 bases from J; bases unmatched to any gene: 8. CDR3 length: 14 amino acids. CDR3 bases: TGTGCCAGCAGACAAACAGGGGGTTTAACTGAAGCTTTCTTT. It encodes CASRQTGGLTEAFF.

The chain links TRBV29-1 to TRBJ2-7; 8 bases are a match to TRBD1. Germline V gene lookup returns CDR1 SQVTM and CDR2 ANQGSEA. The V segment lost 4 bases and the J segment 6 bases; nucleotides outside the gene matches: 8. This CDR3 spans 13 amino acids. The CDR3 loop reads CSVVIRGRGEQYF. CDR3 sequence (DNA): TGCAGCGTTGTTATCAGGGGGCGTGGCGAGCAGTACTTC.

The rearrangement uses TRBV5-6 and TRBJ2-1; 15 nucleotides line up with TRBD2. V dropped 3 bases and J dropped 6; count of bases not matched to a gene: 7. Germline CDR1 is SGHDT and CDR2 is YYEEEE. The CDR3 has 17 residues. The CDR3 sequence: CASSSGTSGGFINEQFF. DNA for the CDR3: TGTGCCAGCAGCTCAGGGACTAGCGGGGGGTTCATCAATGAGCAGTTCTTC.

The CDR3 nucleotides are TGTGCCAGCAGCCAGCGGGGGGCATTAGCTGAAAAACTGTTTTTT. It codes for CASSQRGALAEKLFF. The chain employs TRBV7-2 and TRBJ1-4; maybe TRBD1 (6 bases). CDR1 is SGHTA and CDR2 is FQGNSA in the germline V gene. The CDR3 runs to 15 residues. V gave up 5 bases and J gave up 7 bases, with 17 bases separating them. Complete variable domain (other parts from reference TRBV7-2 and TRBJ1-4): GAGVSQSPSNKVTEKGKDVELRCDPISGHTALYWYRQSLGQGLEFLIYFQGNSAPDKSGLPSDRFSAERTGGSVSTLTIQRTQQEDSAVYLCASSQRGALAEKLFFGSGTQLSVL.

This clone has only a few counts. The V call is TRBV7-9, the J call TRBJ2-1; weak D call: TRBD2 (6 bases). This CDR3 comprises 15 residues. Germline V CDR1 and CDR2: SEHNR, FQNEAQ (reference sequence). Trimming took 1 base from V and 4 from J, leaving 11 bases between them. The CDR3 loop is CASSLDGRSYNEQFF. The CDR3 nucleotides are TGTGCCAGCAGCTTAGACGGGAGATCGTACAATGAGCAGTTCTTC.

CDR3 sequence: CASTDRGRGDTQYF. In DNA form, the CDR3 reads TGTGCCAGCACCGACCGCGGGAGGGGAGATACGCAGTATTTT. The J gene is TRBJ2-3, the V gene TRBV7-8; 9 positions match TRBD2. In germline, CDR1 is SGHVS, CDR2 FQNEAQ. Trimming removed 7 bases from V and 5 bases from J; junction bases left unmatched: 7. The CDR3 is 14 residues long.

The chain employs TRBV25-1 and TRBJ1-2; TRBD1 is a possible D gene (6 bases). The CDR3 runs to 15 residues. Germline V gene sequence: CDR1 MGHDK, CDR2 SYGVNS. V gave up 0 bases and J gave up 8 bases, with 16 bases separating them. The CDR3 coding sequence is TGTGCCAGCAGTGAATACAAAACAGGGAGGGGCGGCTACACCTTC. It is translated as CASSEYKTGRGGYTF.

The V and J genes are TRBV7-2 and TRBJ2-1; 10 nucleotides agree with TRBD2. V trimming: 0 bases; J trimming: 4 bases; junction bases outside the gene matches: 6. The CDR3 length is 17 residues. Germline V gene data show CDR1 as SGHTA and CDR2 as FQGNSA. CDR3 in amino acids: CASSLALVLAGYNEQFF. The CDR3 DNA sequence: TGTGCCAGCAGCTTAGCGCTAGTACTAGCGGGGTACAATGAGCAGTTCTTC. Full variable domain (outside the CDR3, taken from reference TRBV7-2 and TRBJ2-1): GAGVSQSPSNKVTEKGKDVELRCDPISGHTALYWYRQSLGQGLEFLIYFQGNSAPDKSGLPSDRFSAERTGGSVSTLTIQRTQQEDSAVYLCASSLALVLAGYNEQFFGPGTRLTVL.

The chain carries TRBV4-1 and TRBJ2-2, with 13 nucleotides matching TRBD2. The CDR3 is 17 amino acids. Germline CDR1 MGHRA, CDR2 YSYEKL. V was clipped by 0 bases and J by 4 bases; unmatched bases: 2. The CDR3 DNA sequence: TGCGCCAGCAGCCAAGAACTAGCGGGGGGGAGCACCGGGGAGCTGTTTTTT. Protein product: CASSQELAGGSTGELFF.

The V and J genes are TRBV7-9 and TRBJ2-1; no firm D call. Germline V gene data show CDR1 as SEHNR and CDR2 as FQNEAQ (reference sequence). The CDR3 loop spans 16 amino acids. Trimming removed 4 bases at V and 1 base at J, with 14 bases between. The CDR3 DNA follows: TGTGCCAGCAGCTCCACTGTATTCCCGTCCTACAATGAGCAGTTCTTC. This translates into CASSSTVFPSYNEQFF.

The genes are TRBV18 and TRBJ1-1; D call uncertain. The V gene lost 0 bases and the J gene lost 1 base, with 6 bases spanning the gap. This CDR3 spans 14 amino acids. Per the germline V gene, CDR1 is KGHSH and CDR2 is LQKENI. The CDR3 DNA is TGTGCCAGCTCACCACCGGCACCGAACACTGAAGCTTTCTTT. Amino acids: CASSPPAPNTEAFF.

V gene TRBV9 combines with J gene TRBJ1-2; TRBD1 matches at 9 bases. CDR3 length: 14 residues. Germline assignment: CDR1 SGDLS and CDR2 YYNGEE. Trimming at V came to 4 bases and at J to 14 bases, leaving 15 bases not matched to a gene. This CDR3 is CASSSGQGQGAATF. In DNA form, the CDR3 reads TGTGCCAGCAGCTCTGGACAGGGACAGGGAGCGGCGACCTTC.

The V gene is TRBV27, the J gene TRBJ1-1; 8 nucleotides line up with TRBD1. This CDR3 is 15 amino acids long. Germline CDR1 reads MNHEY; CDR2 reads SMNVEV (reference sequence). V was pared by 5 bases and J by 5 bases, with 10 bases of the junction left unmatched. Here the CDR3 reads CASSKADREGTEAFF. The CDR3 DNA sequence: TGTGCCAGCAGTAAGGCGGACAGGGAGGGAACTGAAGCTTTCTTT.

The V and J genes are TRBV6-6 and TRBJ2-7; the D is unclear. Per germline, CDR1 MNHNY and CDR2 SVGAGI (reference sequence). Trimming removed 3 bases at V and 4 bases at J, with 7 bases between. The CDR3 length is 12 residues. DNA for the CDR3: TGTGCCAGCAGTTATGAGAATTACGAGCAGTACTTC. It specifies CASSYENYEQYF.

The chain has TRBV5-1 and TRBJ1-1; 9 bases are shared with TRBD1. The trim removed 0 bases at V and 4 bases at J, leaving 10 bases unmatched. CDR3 length: 17 amino acids. CDR1 is SGHRS and CDR2 is YFSETQ in the germline V gene. The CDR3: CASSLVGPGQGRTEAFF. In nucleotides, the CDR3 is TGCGCCAGCAGCTTGGTGGGGCCGGGACAGGGTCGCACTGAAGCTTTCTTT.

A few counts support this clone. V is TRBV4-2 and J is TRBJ1-5; perhaps TRBD1 as D (6 bases). In germline, CDR1 is LGHNA, CDR2 YNFKEQ. The CDR3 is made up of 15 amino acids. The germline V and J ends were trimmed by 1 base and 4 bases, with 11 bases remaining between them. CDR3 protein: CASSQAWGPNQPQHF. The DNA for the CDR3 is TGTGCCAGCAGCCAAGCCTGGGGGCCAAATCAGCCCCAGCATTTT.

This chain connects TRBV5-1 to TRBJ1-5; weak D call: TRBD1 (6 bases). Per germline, CDR1 SGHRS and CDR2 YFSETQ. The CDR3 is 13 amino acids. V shed 4 bases and J shed 7 bases, with 12 bases lying between them. The CDR3 DNA reads TGCGCCAGCAGCCTGGAGGGGACACAGCCCCAGCATTTT. This translates into CASSLEGTQPQHF. Full variable domain (remainder filled in from reference TRBV5-1 and TRBJ1-5): KAGVTQTPRYLIKTRGQQVTLSCSPISGHRSVSWYQQTPGQGLQFLFEYFSETQRNKGNFPGRFSGRQFSNSRSEMNVSTLELGDSALYLCASSLEGTQPQHFGDGTRLSIL.

The chain carries TRBV6-5 and TRBJ2-1; TRBD1 might be the D (5 bases). Trimming shortened V by 8 bases and J by 7 bases, and 9 bases separated the two germline ends. CDR1 and CDR2 from the germline V gene are MNHEY and SVGAGI. The CDR3 has 11 residues. The chain's CDR3 is CASGRGNEQFF. CDR3 bases: TGTGCCAGCGGTAGGGGTAATGAGCAGTTCTTC.

This clone was observed a few times. The chain carries TRBV5-3 and TRBJ2-5, with TRBD2 matching 9 bases. TRBV5-3 is treated as an ORF (open reading frame) with a function not yet certain. V shed 1 base, J shed 5 bases, and the junction held 12 bases outside the gene matches. CDR3 size: 17 residues. The CDR3 nucleotides are TGTGCCAGAAGCTTGTTGGCGGGGGGGCTAAGGGAGGAGACCCAGTACTTC. It specifies CARSLLAGGLREETQYF.